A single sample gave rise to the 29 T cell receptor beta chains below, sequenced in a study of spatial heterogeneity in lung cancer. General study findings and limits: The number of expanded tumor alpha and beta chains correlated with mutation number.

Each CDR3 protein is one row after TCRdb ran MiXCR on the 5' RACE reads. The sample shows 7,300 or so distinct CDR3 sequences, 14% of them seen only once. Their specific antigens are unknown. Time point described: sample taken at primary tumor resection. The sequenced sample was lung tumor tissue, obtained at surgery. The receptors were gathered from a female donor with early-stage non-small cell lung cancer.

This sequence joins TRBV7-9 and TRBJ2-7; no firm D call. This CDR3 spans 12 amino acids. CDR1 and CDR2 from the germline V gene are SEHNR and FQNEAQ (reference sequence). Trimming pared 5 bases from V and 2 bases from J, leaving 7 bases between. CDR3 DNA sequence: TGTGCCAGCAGCCCGACACCCTACGAGCAGTACTTC. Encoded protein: CASSPTPYEQYF.

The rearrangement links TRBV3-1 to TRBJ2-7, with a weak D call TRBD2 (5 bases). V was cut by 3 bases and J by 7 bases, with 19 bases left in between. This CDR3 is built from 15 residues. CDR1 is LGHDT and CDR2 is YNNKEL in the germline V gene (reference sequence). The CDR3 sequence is CASSHSGLAIPEQYF. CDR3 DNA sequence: TGTGCCAGCAGCCACTCAGGCCTAGCTATCCCTGAGCAGTACTTC.

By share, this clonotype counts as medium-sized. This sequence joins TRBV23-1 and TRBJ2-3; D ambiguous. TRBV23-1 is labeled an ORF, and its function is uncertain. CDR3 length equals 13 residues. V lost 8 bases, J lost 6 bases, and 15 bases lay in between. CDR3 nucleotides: TGCGCCAGCGGGCCGAAAACGGCGGATACGCAGTATTTT. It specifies CASGPKTADTQYF.

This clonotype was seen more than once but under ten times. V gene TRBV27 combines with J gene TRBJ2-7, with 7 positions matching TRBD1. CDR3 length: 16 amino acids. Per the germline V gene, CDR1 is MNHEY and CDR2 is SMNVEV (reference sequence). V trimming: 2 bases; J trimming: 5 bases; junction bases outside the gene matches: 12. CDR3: CASSLGPQQGIDEQYF. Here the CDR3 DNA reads TGTGCCAGCAGTTTAGGGCCCCAACAGGGGATTGACGAGCAGTACTTC.

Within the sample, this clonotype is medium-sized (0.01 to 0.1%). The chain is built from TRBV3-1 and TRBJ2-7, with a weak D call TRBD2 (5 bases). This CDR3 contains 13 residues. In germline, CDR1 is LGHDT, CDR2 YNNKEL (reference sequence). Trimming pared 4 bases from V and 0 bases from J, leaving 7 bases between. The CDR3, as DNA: TGTGCCAGCAGCCCCGGGATCTCCTACGAGCAGTACTTC. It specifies CASSPGISYEQYF.

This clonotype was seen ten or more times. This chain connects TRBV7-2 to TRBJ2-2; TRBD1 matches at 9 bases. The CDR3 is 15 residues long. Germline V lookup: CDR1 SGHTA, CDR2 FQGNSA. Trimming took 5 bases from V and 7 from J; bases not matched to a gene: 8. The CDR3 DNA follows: TGTGCCAGCAGCCCCGGGACAGGGTTGGGCGGGGAGCTGTTTTTT. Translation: CASSPGTGLGGELFF.

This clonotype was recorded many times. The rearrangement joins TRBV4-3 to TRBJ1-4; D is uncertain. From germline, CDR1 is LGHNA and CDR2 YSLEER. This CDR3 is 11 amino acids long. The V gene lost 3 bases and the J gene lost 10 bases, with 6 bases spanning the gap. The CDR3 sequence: CASSQGGKLFF. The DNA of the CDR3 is TGCGCCAGCAGCCAGGGTGGAAAACTGTTTTTT.

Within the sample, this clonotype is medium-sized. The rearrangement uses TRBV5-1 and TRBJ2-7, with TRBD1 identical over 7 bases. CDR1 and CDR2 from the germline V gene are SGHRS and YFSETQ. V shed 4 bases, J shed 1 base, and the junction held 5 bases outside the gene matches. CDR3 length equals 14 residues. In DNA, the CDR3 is TGCGCCAGCAGCCCCTCGACAGGGTCCTACGAGCAGTACTTC. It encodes CASSPSTGSYEQYF.

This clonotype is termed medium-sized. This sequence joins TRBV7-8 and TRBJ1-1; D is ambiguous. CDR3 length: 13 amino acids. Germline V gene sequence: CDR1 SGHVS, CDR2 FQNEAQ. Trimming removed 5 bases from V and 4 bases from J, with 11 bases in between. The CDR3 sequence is CASSPTRITEAFF. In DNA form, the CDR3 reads TGTGCCAGCAGCCCCACGCGAATCACTGAAGCTTTCTTT.

CDR3 sequence (DNA): TGTGCCAGCTTTAGACTGGGAAGCTCCTACAATGAGCAGTTCTTC. Amino acid sequence: CASFRLGSSYNEQFF. The rearrangement uses TRBV2 and TRBJ2-1; D not certain. Germline CDR1 SNHLY, CDR2 FYNNEI. V was shortened by 8 bases and J by 0 bases, with 14 bases between the two germline ends. The CDR3 runs to 15 residues. Full variable domain (missing parts from reference TRBV2 and TRBJ2-1): EPEVTQTPSHQVTQMGQEVILRCVPISNHLYFYWYRQILGQKVEFLVSFYNNEISEKSEIFDDQFSVERPDGSNFTLKIRSTKLEDSAMYFCASFRLGSSYNEQFFGPGTRLTVL.

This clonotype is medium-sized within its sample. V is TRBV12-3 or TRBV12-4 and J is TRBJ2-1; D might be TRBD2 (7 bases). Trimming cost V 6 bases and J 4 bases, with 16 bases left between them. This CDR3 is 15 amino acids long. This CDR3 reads CASSWGGQAYNEQFF. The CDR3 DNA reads TGTGCCAGCAGCTGGGGGGGGCAGGCGTACAATGAGCAGTTCTTC.

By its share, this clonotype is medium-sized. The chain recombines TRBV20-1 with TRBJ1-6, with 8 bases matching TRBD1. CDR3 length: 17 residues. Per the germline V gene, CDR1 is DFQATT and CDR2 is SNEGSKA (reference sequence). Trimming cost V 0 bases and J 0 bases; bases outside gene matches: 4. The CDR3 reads CSARDRGRSSYNSPLHF. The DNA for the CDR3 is TGCAGTGCTAGAGACAGGGGGCGGAGCTCCTATAATTCACCCCTCCACTTT.

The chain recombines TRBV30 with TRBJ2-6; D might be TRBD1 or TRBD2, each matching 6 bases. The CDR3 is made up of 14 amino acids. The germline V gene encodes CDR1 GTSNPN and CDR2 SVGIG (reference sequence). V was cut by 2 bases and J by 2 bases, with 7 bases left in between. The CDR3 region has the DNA TGTGCCTGGAGTAGGGGGGCTGGGGCCAACGTCCTGACTTTC. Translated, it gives CAWSRGAGANVLTF.

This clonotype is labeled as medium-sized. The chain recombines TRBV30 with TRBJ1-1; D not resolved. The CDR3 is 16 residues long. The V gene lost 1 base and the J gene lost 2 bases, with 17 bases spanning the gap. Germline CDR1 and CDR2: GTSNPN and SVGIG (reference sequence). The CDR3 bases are TGTGCCTGGAGTGGATCTGAATCGGGCAGTAACACTGAAGCTTTCTTT. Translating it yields CAWSGSESGSNTEAFF.

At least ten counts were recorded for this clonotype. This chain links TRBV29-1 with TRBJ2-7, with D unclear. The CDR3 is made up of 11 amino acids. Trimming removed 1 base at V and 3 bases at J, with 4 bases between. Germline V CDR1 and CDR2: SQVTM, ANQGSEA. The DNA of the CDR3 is TGCAGCGTTGAAGTCGACTACGAGCAGTACTTC. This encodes CSVEVDYEQYF.

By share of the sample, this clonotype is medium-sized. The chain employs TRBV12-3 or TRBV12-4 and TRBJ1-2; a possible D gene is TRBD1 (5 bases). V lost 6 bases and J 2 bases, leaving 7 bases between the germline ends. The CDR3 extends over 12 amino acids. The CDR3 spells CASRGVNYGYTF. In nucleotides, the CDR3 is TGTGCCAGCAGAGGGGTAAACTATGGCTACACCTTC.

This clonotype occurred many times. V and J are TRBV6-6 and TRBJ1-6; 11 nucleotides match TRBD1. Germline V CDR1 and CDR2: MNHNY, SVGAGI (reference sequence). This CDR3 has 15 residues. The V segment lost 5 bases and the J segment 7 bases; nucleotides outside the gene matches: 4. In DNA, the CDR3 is TGTGCCAGCAGTCCCGGGACAGGGGGGAATTCACCCCTCCACTTT. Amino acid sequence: CASSPGTGGNSPLHF.

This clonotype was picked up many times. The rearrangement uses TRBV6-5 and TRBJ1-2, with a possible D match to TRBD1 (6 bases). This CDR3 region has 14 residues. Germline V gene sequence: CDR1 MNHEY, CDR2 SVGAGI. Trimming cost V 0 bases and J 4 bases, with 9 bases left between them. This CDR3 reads CASSYSRGAYGYTF. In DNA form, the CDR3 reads TGTGCCAGCAGTTACTCCCGGGGGGCCTATGGCTACACCTTC.

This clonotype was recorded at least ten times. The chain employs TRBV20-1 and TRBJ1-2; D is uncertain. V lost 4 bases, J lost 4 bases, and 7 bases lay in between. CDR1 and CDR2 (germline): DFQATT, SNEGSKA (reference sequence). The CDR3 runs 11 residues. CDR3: CSATTAYGYTF. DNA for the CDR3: TGCAGTGCTACGACTGCCTATGGCTACACCTTC.

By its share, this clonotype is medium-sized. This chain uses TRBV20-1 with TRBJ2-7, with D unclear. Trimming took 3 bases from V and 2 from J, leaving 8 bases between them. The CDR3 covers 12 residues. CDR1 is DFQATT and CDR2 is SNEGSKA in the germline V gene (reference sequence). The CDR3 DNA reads TGCAGTGCTAGCACCAGGCCCTACGAGCAGTACTTC. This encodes CSASTRPYEQYF.

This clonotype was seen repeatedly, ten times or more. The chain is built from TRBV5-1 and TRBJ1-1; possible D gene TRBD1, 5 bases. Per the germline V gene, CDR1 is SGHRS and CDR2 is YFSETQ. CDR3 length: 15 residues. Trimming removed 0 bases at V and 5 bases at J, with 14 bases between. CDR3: CASSLESAGKTEAFF. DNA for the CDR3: TGCGCCAGCAGCTTGGAGTCGGCAGGGAAGACTGAAGCTTTCTTT.

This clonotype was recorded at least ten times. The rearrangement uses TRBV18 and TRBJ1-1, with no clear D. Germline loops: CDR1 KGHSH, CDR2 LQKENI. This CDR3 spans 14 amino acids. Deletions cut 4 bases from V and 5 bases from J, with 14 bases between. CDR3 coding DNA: TGTGCCAGCTCACAACCACCGGAAAGAACTGAAGCTTTCTTT. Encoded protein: CASSQPPERTEAFF.

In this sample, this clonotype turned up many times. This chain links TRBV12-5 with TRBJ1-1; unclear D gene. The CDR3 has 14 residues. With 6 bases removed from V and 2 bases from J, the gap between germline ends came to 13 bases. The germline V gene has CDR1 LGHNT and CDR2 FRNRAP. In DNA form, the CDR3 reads TGTGCTAGTGGGAAGTTTCAGAGAAACACTGAAGCTTTCTTT. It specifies CASGKFQRNTEAFF.

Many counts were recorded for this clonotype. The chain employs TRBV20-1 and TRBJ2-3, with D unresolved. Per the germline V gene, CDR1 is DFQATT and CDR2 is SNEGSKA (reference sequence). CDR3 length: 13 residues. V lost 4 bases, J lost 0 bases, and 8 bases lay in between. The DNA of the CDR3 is TGCAGTGCTAAGGGTCGTAGCACAGATACGCAGTATTTT. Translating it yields CSAKGRSTDTQYF.

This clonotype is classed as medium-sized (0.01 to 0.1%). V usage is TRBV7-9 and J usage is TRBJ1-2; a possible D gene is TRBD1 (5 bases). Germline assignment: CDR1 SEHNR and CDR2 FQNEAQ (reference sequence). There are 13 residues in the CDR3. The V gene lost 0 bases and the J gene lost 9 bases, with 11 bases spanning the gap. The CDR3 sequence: CASSLAGVPRYTF. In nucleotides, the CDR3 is TGTGCCAGCAGCTTAGCGGGGGTCCCCCGCTACACCTTC.

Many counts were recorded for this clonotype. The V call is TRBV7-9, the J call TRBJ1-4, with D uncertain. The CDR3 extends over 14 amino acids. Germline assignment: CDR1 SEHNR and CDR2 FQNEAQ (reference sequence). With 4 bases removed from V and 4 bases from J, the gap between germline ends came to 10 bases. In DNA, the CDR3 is TGTGCCAGCAGCTCTGTTGGACTTAATGAAAAACTGTTTTTT. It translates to CASSSVGLNEKLFF.

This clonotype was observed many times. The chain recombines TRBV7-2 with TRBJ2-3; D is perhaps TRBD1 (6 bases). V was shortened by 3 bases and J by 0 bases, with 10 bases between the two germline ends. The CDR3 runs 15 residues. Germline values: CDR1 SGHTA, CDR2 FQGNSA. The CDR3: CASSFEGTSTDTQYF. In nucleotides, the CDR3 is TGTGCCAGCAGCTTTGAGGGGACAAGCACAGATACGCAGTATTTT.

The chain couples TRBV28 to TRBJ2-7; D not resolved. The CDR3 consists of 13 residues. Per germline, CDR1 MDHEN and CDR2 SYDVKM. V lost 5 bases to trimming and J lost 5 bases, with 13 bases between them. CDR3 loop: CASSPPTRNEQYF. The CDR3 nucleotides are TGTGCCAGCAGTCCCCCGACCCGGAACGAGCAGTACTTC.

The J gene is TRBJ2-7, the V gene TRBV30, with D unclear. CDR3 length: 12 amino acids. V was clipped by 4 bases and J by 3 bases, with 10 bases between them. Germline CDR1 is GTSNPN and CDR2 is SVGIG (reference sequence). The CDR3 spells CAWTAEYYEQYF. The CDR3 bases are TGTGCCTGGACGGCAGAATACTACGAGCAGTACTTC.